These 27 T cell receptor beta chains came from one sample sequenced in a study of T cells in Graves' hyperthyroidism and ophthalmopathy. TCR beta CDR3 sequences were amplified from RNA transcripts. A set of HTBI primers served as the primers for a first-round RT-PCR of the TCR CDR3. TCRdb re-called the multiplex PCR reads with MiXCR, one entry per CDR3 protein. The profile shows 250,000 to 400,000 distinct CDR3 sequences, 12% to 15% of them singletons. The sequencing sample was made of blood. These receptors were obtained from a woman between 35 and 50 years old with Graves' ophthalmopathy.

This clonotype was seen more than once but under ten times. V is TRBV14 and J is TRBJ1-3; possibly TRBD1 for D (5 bases). Trimming took 2 bases from V and 3 from J, leaving 14 bases between them. The CDR3 spans 16 residues. Germline values: CDR1 SGHDN, CDR2 FVKESK. DNA for the CDR3: TGTGCCAGCAGCCAACGGTCCCCAGGGTTTGGAAACACCATATATTTT. Translating gives CASSQRSPGFGNTIYF.

This clonotype showed up just a few times. The chain combines TRBV12-3 or TRBV12-4 with TRBJ1-3; D ambiguous. The CDR3 is made up of 15 amino acids. With 1 base removed from V and 1 base from J, the gap between germline ends came to 8 bases. CDR3 bases: TGTGCCAGCAGTTTAGTGGGGTGGTCTGGAAACACCATATATTTT. Translating gives CASSLVGWSGNTIYF.

In its sample, this clonotype was seen a few times. The chain is built from TRBV11-2 and TRBJ1-1; TRBD1 aligns across 7 bases. CDR1 SGHAT and CDR2 FQNNGV come from the germline V gene. CDR3 length equals 15 residues. The junction had 11 bases not matched to a gene; V was cut back by 5 bases and J by 5 bases. CDR3 protein: CASSQLDRVGTEAFF. The CDR3, as DNA: TGTGCCAGCAGCCAACTCGACAGGGTCGGGACTGAAGCTTTCTTT.

This clonotype was picked up many times. J is TRBJ1-5 and V is TRBV27; weak D call: TRBD1 (6 bases). There are 14 residues in the CDR3. CDR1 MNHEY and CDR2 SMNVEV come from the germline V gene (reference sequence). V was trimmed by 6 bases and J by 4 bases, leaving 13 bases between them. CDR3 coding DNA: TGTGCCAGCAGACCAAGGGGGGGGAATCAGCCCCAGCATTTT. It is translated as CASRPRGGNQPQHF.

In regard to this clonotype: A read error may produce the germline difference seen at one junction end. The chain has TRBV7-2 and TRBJ2-7; D unresolved. Germline CDR1 reads SGHTA; CDR2 reads FQGNSA. The CDR3 loop spans 12 amino acids. CDR3: CASRHSSDEQYF. CDR3 sequence (DNA): TGTGCCAGCAGACATAGCTCCGACGAGCAGTACTTC.

This clonotype has only a few counts. A clone one base away is much larger, so this may be a read error. The chain recombines TRBV7-9 with TRBJ1-1; D is ambiguous. The germline CDR1 and CDR2 sequences are SEHNR and FQNEAQ (reference sequence). CDR3 length: 12 amino acids. Trimming removed 2 bases from V and 4 bases from J, with 5 bases in between. The CDR3, as DNA: TGTGCCAGCAGCTTAAGATCCACTGAAGCTTTCTTT. Protein product: CASSLRSTEAFF.

This clonotype has a handful of counts. The chain joins TRBV4-2 to TRBJ1-1; D remains ambiguous. This CDR3 is 15 amino acids long. Trimming shortened V by 0 bases and J by 4 bases, and 12 bases separated the two germline ends. Germline V lookup: CDR1 LGHNA, CDR2 YNFKEQ. The chain's CDR3 is CASSQEGSLFTEAFF. CDR3 DNA: TGTGCCAGCAGCCAAGAAGGCAGCCTTTTCACTGAAGCTTTCTTT.

This clonotype was seen ten or more times. The rearrangement joins TRBV28 to TRBJ1-2; possibly TRBD1 for D (6 bases). The CDR3 extends over 13 amino acids. Trimming removed 7 bases from V and 4 bases from J, with 13 bases in between. Germline V gene lookup returns CDR1 MDHEN and CDR2 SYDVKM. The DNA of the CDR3 is TGTGCCAGCAAGGGGGGGGTCCTCTATGGCTACACCTTC. This translates into CASKGGVLYGYTF.

The V and J genes are TRBV14 and TRBJ2-3, with D perhaps TRBD1 (5 bases). Trimming removed 2 bases at V and 10 bases at J, with 10 bases between. The germline gives CDR1 SGHDN, CDR2 FVKESK. The CDR3 spans 12 residues. CDR3 DNA: TGTGCCAGCAGCCAATGGACATCCCCGCAGTATTTT. It encodes CASSQWTSPQYF.

This clonotype showed up many times. The rearrangement links TRBV6-1 to TRBJ1-5; unclear D gene. This CDR3 comprises 14 residues. Trimming cost V 6 bases and J 9 bases, with 18 bases left between them. The germline gives CDR1 MNHNS, CDR2 SASEGT. CDR3 in amino acids: CASRLSRSPRPQHF. CDR3 coding DNA: TGTGCCAGCAGGTTATCGCGGTCTCCACGGCCCCAGCATTTT.

The chain is built from TRBV10-2 and TRBJ2-3, with 8 bases identical to TRBD2. CDR1 and CDR2 (germline): WSHSY, SAAADI. The CDR3 contains 15 residues. Trimming at V came to 7 bases and at J to 2 bases, leaving 8 bases not matched to a gene. CDR3 residues: CASTQRETNTDTQYF. CDR3 bases: TGCGCCAGCACCCAGCGGGAGACCAACACAGATACGCAGTATTTT.

To note about this clonotype: A much larger clone is a single base away; this may be a read error. The chain joins TRBV27 to TRBJ2-1; 10 bases are shared with TRBD2. J lost 8 bases, V lost 5 bases, and 18 bases had no gene match. The length of the CDR3 is 18 residues. The V gene's germline CDR1 is MNHEY and CDR2 SMNVEV (reference sequence). CDR3 loop: CASSAYRTSGGVRDEQFF. The CDR3 DNA reads as TGTGCCAGCAGTGCCTACCGGACTAGCGGAGGGGTACGGGATGAGCAGTTCTTC.

This clonotype occurred a few times. The chain employs TRBV6-1 and TRBJ1-6, with 12 bases lining up with TRBD1. CDR3 length: 16 amino acids. Trimming took 6 bases from V and 7 from J; bases not matched to a gene: 7. Germline assignment: CDR1 MNHNS and CDR2 SASEGT. The CDR3 loop is CASRRPGTGGNSPLHF. The CDR3 bases are TGTGCCAGCAGGCGTCCCGGGACAGGGGGCAATTCACCCCTCCACTTT.

This clonotype was observed at least ten times. The chain uses TRBV27 and TRBJ2-1; TRBD2 aligns across 7 bases. Germline CDR1 reads MNHEY; CDR2 reads SMNVEV (reference sequence). Trimming at V came to 6 bases and at J to 6 bases, leaving 5 bases not matched to a gene. The CDR3 sequence is 13 residues long. The CDR3 nucleotides read TGTGCCAGCAGGAACTGGGAGGGCAATGAGCAGTTCTTC. This translates into CASRNWEGNEQFF.

This clonotype appeared many times. This chain links TRBV5-6 with TRBJ1-3, with TRBD1 matching 9 bases. The length of the CDR3 is 16 residues. Trimming cost V 1 base and J 4 bases; bases outside gene matches: 6. Germline loops: CDR1 SGHDT, CDR2 YYEEEE. The CDR3 reads CASSLPGQGTGNTIYF. CDR3 sequence (DNA): TGTGCCAGCAGCTTGCCGGGACAGGGAACAGGAAACACCATATATTTT.

The rearrangement uses TRBV7-9 and TRBJ1-4, with TRBD1 matching 7 bases. The ends lost 3 bases at V and 3 bases at J; junction bases unmatched: 4. Germline values: CDR1 SEHNR, CDR2 FQNEAQ (reference sequence). This CDR3 contains 15 residues. The CDR3 DNA is TGTGCCAGCAGCTTCCCCGGGACAGCTAATGAAAAACTGTTTTTT. Its translation is CASSFPGTANEKLFF.

In its sample, this clonotype was seen many times. The chain has TRBV12-3 or TRBV12-4 and TRBJ2-5; D might be TRBD2 (6 bases). Deletions cut 4 bases from V and 6 bases from J, with 12 bases between. This CDR3 is built from 13 residues. CDR3 region: CASSWQGGKTQYF. The CDR3 region has the DNA TGTGCCAGCAGTTGGCAGGGCGGGAAGACCCAGTACTTC.

This clonotype was counted ten times or more. This chain uses TRBV13 with TRBJ2-1; 10 bases match TRBD1. The V segment lost 5 bases and the J segment 10 bases; nucleotides outside the gene matches: 11. Per the germline V gene, CDR1 is PRHDT and CDR2 is FYEKMQ (reference sequence). The CDR3 is 15 residues long. This CDR3 reads CASSRTGQGGREQFF. Here the CDR3 DNA reads TGTGCCAGCAGCCGTACCGGACAGGGGGGTAGGGAGCAGTTCTTC.

Notes on this clonotype: Just one base apart from a much larger clone, this may be a read error. The V and J genes are TRBV7-8 and TRBJ2-1; perhaps TRBD2 as D (6 bases). V was shortened by 4 bases and J by 10 bases, with 17 bases between the two germline ends. Germline lookup yields CDR1 SGHVS and CDR2 FQNEAQ. The CDR3 contains 14 residues. For the CDR3, the DNA is TGTGCCAGCAGCTGGGGACTTGGGGGTAACGAGCAGTTCTTC. Its translation: CASSWGLGGNEQFF.

This clonotype was seen repeatedly, ten times or more. V is TRBV5-1 and J is TRBJ1-2, with D possibly being TRBD1 (5 bases). CDR1 is SGHRS, CDR2 YFSETQ, per germline. This CDR3 has 13 amino acids. V shed 4 bases and J shed 5 bases, with 12 bases lying between them. The CDR3 here is CASSILTGYGYTF. The DNA of the CDR3 is TGCGCCAGCAGCATCCTCACAGGATATGGCTACACCTTC.

The rearrangement uses TRBV20-1 and TRBJ1-4, with 11 bases lining up with TRBD1. V was pared by 6 bases and J by 13 bases, with 16 bases of the junction left unmatched. Germline lookup yields CDR1 DFQATT and CDR2 SNEGSKA (reference sequence). The CDR3 is 15 residues long. The CDR3 is CSAIPDRGRGVGLFF. The CDR3 nucleotides are TGCAGTGCCATACCGGACAGGGGGCGCGGGGTCGGACTGTTTTTT.

This clonotype was observed many times. The chain carries TRBV7-9 and TRBJ2-7; weak D call: TRBD1 (5 bases). The CDR3 length is 12 residues. Trimming stripped 2 bases from V and 5 bases from J, with 7 bases between. CDR1 is SEHNR, CDR2 FQNEAQ, per germline (reference sequence). Here the CDR3 reads CASSLKGNEQYF. The CDR3 region has the DNA TGTGCCAGCAGCTTAAAGGGGAACGAGCAGTACTTC.

Concerning this clonotype: A much larger clone differs by one base, so this may be a read error. The CDR3 DNA reads as TGTGCCAGCAGTTTAGTGCCGACCTACGAGCGGTACTTC. It codes for CASSLVPTYERYF. V usage is TRBV28 and J usage is TRBJ2-7; D gene unclear. Germline V gene sequence: CDR1 MDHEN, CDR2 SYDVKM. This CDR3 region has 13 residues.

As regards this clonotype: This may stem from a read error, because a much larger clone lies one nucleotide away. The rearrangement joins TRBV7-2 to TRBJ2-7; no clear D. Between the trimmed V and J ends, which lost 1 base and 3 bases, there was a span of 13 bases. The CDR3 is 15 amino acids. From germline, CDR1 is SGHTA and CDR2 FQGNSA. The CDR3 bases are TGTGCCAGCAGCTTAGTTGGGTTAAAGGACTACGAGCAGTACTTC. Its translation is CASSLVGLKDYEQYF.

There are many counts of this clonotype. The rearrangement links TRBV5-6 to TRBJ2-5; tentative D call: TRBD2 (6 bases). The V end was cut by 5 bases, the J end by 1 base, with 9 bases between. Germline values: CDR1 SGHDT, CDR2 YYEEEE. The length of the CDR3 is 13 residues. The CDR3: CASRSGLQETQYF. The CDR3 region has the DNA TGTGCCAGCAGATCGGGACTCCAAGAGACCCAGTACTTC.

This clonotype occurred many times. The chain uses TRBV2 and TRBJ1-2; no definite D call. The CDR3 loop spans 14 amino acids. The V gene's germline CDR1 is SNHLY and CDR2 FYNNEI. V gave up 7 bases and J gave up 4 bases, with 16 bases separating them. CDR3 residues: CASKFLATGYGYTF. As DNA, the CDR3 is TGTGCCAGCAAGTTCTTGGCCACTGGCTATGGCTACACCTTC.

This clonotype has a count of ten or more. This chain uses TRBV7-2 with TRBJ2-4, with TRBD1 matching 8 bases. V shed 3 bases and J 11 bases; nucleotides not matched to a gene: 12. Looked up from germline, CDR1 is SGHTA and CDR2 is FQGNSA. There are 15 residues in the CDR3. The CDR3 nucleotides read TGTGCCAGCAGCTTGAGCCCAGGGGGCAAATGGCTTCAGTACTTC. The encoded protein is CASSLSPGGKWLQYF.